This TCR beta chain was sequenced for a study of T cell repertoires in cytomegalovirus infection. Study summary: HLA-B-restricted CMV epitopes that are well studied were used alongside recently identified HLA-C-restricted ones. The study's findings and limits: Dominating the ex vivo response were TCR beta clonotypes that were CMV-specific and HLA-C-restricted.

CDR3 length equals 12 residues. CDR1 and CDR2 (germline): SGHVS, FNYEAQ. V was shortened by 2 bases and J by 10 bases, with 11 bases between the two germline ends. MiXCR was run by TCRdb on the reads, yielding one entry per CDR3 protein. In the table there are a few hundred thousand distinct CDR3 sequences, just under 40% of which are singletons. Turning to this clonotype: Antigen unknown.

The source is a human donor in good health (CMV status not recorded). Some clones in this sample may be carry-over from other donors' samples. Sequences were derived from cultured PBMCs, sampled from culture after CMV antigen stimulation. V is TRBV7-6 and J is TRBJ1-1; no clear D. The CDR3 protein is CASSLPPGRAFF. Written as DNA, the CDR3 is TGTGCCAGCAGCTTACCCCCAGGAAGAGCTTTCTTT.